A single sample gave rise to the 29 T cell receptor beta chains below, sequenced in a study of T cells after posttransplantation cyclophosphamide. Measured with immunoSEQ multiplex PCR; TCRdb has only the in-frame clones, and not every one. The table lists 1,500 to 2,000 clones, with no singletons. Busulfan-fludarabine conditioning, marrow transplant, and cyclophosphamide on days +3 and +4 were administered. Sample: PBMCs, taken approximately 35 days after allogeneic stem cell transplant with posttransplant cyclophosphamide. The receptors here all came from an older female patient who received an allogeneic stem cell transplant from a related donor and was CMV-positive. A subset of T cells may come from the graft donor.

This clone was counted between two and nine times. Just one base apart from a much larger clone, this may be a read error. This chain links TRBV6-5 with TRBJ2-2; TRBD2 matches at 8 bases. CDR1 and CDR2 from the germline V gene are MNHEY and SVGAGI. The CDR3 is 14 amino acids. Here the CDR3 DNA reads TGTGCCAGCAGTCAAGCGGGGGAGGTCGGGCAGCTGTTTTTT. Translating gives CASSQAGEVGQLFF.

This clone is deemed medium-sized. The gene calls are TRBV5-4 and TRBJ2-1; TRBD2 might be the D (5 bases). Trimming left V 2 bases short and J 8 bases short, with 8 bases between. The CDR3 is made up of 12 amino acids. From germline, CDR1 is SGHNT and CDR2 YYREEE (reference sequence). The CDR3 sequence: CASSFTSDEQFF. The DNA for the CDR3 is TGTGCCAGCAGCTTTACTAGTGATGAGCAGTTCTTC.

Within the sample, this clone is medium-sized. The gene calls are TRBV10-2 and TRBJ1-2, with D maybe TRBD1 (5 bases). Germline values: CDR1 WSHSY, CDR2 SAAADI. This CDR3 has 12 amino acids. Trimming took off 5 bases at V and 4 bases at J, with 8 bases between the two ends. CDR3 amino acids: CASSLDSYGYTF. As DNA, the CDR3 is TGCGCCAGCAGTTTAGACAGCTATGGCTACACCTTC.

This chain connects TRBV11-2 to TRBJ1-2; D ambiguous. CDR1 is SGHAT, CDR2 FQNNGV, per germline. The CDR3 totals 14 residues. The V end lost 1 base, the J end lost 7 bases, and 13 bases lay between the germline ends. The CDR3 region has the DNA TGTGCCAGCAGCTTAGTTACGGGGATGAGTGGCTACACCTTC. This gives the protein CASSLVTGMSGYTF.

A few counts support this clone. The chain recombines TRBV9 with TRBJ1-1, with D maybe TRBD1 (5 bases). The CDR3 sequence is 13 residues long. Trimming took off 4 bases at V and 1 base at J, with 8 bases between the two ends. Germline V CDR1 and CDR2: SGDLS, YYNGEE. CDR3 nucleotide sequence: TGTGCCAGCAGCCCTAGGGGGAACACTGAAGCTTTCTTT. Encoded protein: CASSPRGNTEAFF.

This clone is classed as medium-sized. The rearrangement uses TRBV28 and TRBJ2-7; D uncertain. CDR3 length equals 14 residues. The V and J ends lost 7 bases and 2 bases respectively, with 15 bases between them. Germline CDR1 is MDHEN and CDR2 is SYDVKM. Written as DNA, the CDR3 is TGTGCCAGCAATCGGTCCCCGTCCACCTACGAGCAGTACTTC. The encoded protein is CASNRSPSTYEQYF.

This clone is medium-sized. This sequence joins TRBV5-8 and TRBJ1-2; 7 bases line up with TRBD1. Unmatched junction bases numbered 10, after V lost 4 bases and J lost 7 bases. CDR3 length: 14 amino acids. CDR1 and CDR2 (germline): SGHTS, YDEGEE. This CDR3 is CASSASRTGTGYTF. CDR3 sequence (DNA): TGTGCCAGCAGCGCATCCCGGACAGGCACTGGCTACACCTTC.

This clone is medium-sized in the sample. This chain joins TRBV11-2 and TRBJ1-5; D not resolved. CDR1 and CDR2 (germline): SGHAT, FQNNGV. The CDR3 consists of 18 residues. V lost 3 bases and J 0 bases, leaving 18 bases between the germline ends. DNA of the CDR3: TGTGCCAGCAGCTTGTCCCTTGGCGGATCAAATAGCAATCAGCCCCAGCATTTT. This codes for CASSLSLGGSNSNQPQHF.

Relative to its sample, this clone is medium-sized. The chain links TRBV19 to TRBJ2-1, with TRBD2 matching over 15 bases. CDR1 and CDR2 (germline): LNHDA, SQIVND (reference sequence). V lost 10 bases and J lost 12; bases outside the gene matches: 16. This CDR3 spans 16 amino acids. CDR3 loop: CATLGLAGGLVHGQFF. CDR3 nucleotide sequence: TGTGCCACTCTCGGACTAGCGGGGGGGCTGGTGCATGGGCAGTTCTTC.

Relative to its sample, this clone is medium-sized (0.01 to 0.1%). J is TRBJ2-1 and V is TRBV5-5; TRBD2 matches 8 bases. The CDR3 spans 14 residues. The V gene's germline CDR1 is SGHKS and CDR2 YYEKEE (reference sequence). V was pared by 6 bases and J by 8 bases, with 10 bases of the junction left unmatched. The CDR3 sequence: CASTHGGDFYEQFF. The CDR3 region has the DNA TGTGCCAGCACTCACGGGGGGGACTTCTATGAGCAGTTCTTC.

This clone has ten or more counts. The missing conserved phenylalanine or tryptophan at the end of this CDR3 makes a read error likely. The DNA is omitted, as the CDR3 cannot be located on it reliably, and the CDR3 follows TCRdb's listing. The chain combines TRBV15 with TRBJ1-1. The CDR3 numbers 10 amino acids, ends counted. The germline CDR1 and CDR2 sequences are LNHNV and YYDKDF (reference sequence). CDR3 sequence reads: CATSRDSIQK.

As DNA, the CDR3 is TGCGCCAGCAGCTGGACAGGTCAAACGAACACCGGGGAGCTGTTTTTT. This sequence encodes CASSWTGQTNTGELFF. The chain carries TRBV5-1 and TRBJ2-2, with TRBD1 matching over 7 bases. J lost 0 bases, V lost 3 bases, and 5 bases had no gene match. The CDR3 covers 16 residues. CDR1 and CDR2 from the germline V gene are SGHRS and YFSETQ.

By frequency in the sample, this clone is medium-sized. The rearrangement joins TRBV10-3 to TRBJ1-2, with 8 positions matching TRBD1. This CDR3 has 15 residues. Trimming cost V 4 bases and J 6 bases; bases outside gene matches: 10. Germline V gene data show CDR1 as ENHRY and CDR2 as SYGVKD. CDR3: CAISVSTPDRDGYTF. The CDR3 DNA follows: TGTGCCATCAGTGTTTCTACCCCGGACAGGGATGGCTACACCTTC.

This clone was picked up many times. V is TRBV5-1 and J is TRBJ2-3; D is undetermined. V gave up 6 bases and J gave up 5 bases, with 16 bases separating them. The V gene's germline CDR1 is SGHRS and CDR2 YFSETQ. The CDR3 loop spans 14 amino acids. The CDR3 nucleotides read TGCGCCAGCACCAAACTCGAACCCATAGATACGCAGTATTTT. Translated: CASTKLEPIDTQYF.

This clone is classed as medium-sized. The chain is built from TRBV28 and TRBJ2-1, with 7 positions matching TRBD1. From germline, CDR1 is MDHEN and CDR2 SYDVKM. V was clipped by 3 bases and J by 7 bases; unmatched bases: 9. The CDR3 is made up of 15 amino acids. The CDR3 region has the DNA TGTGCCAGCAGTTTCTTGCAGGGGGACGCTAATGAGCAGTTCTTC. Translating it yields CASSFLQGDANEQFF.

This clone is termed medium-sized. The V and J genes are TRBV2 and TRBJ1-5; no reliable D call. Germline CDR1 and CDR2: SNHLY and FYNNEI. This CDR3 comprises 13 residues. Between the trimmed V and J ends, which lost 11 bases and 6 bases, there was a span of 17 bases. The CDR3 region is CAGGLTDAQPQHF. As DNA, the CDR3 is TGTGCCGGTGGACTTACAGACGCTCAGCCCCAGCATTTT.

This clone came up many times. This chain links TRBV5-8 with TRBJ1-5; D is possibly TRBD1 (5 bases). This CDR3 comprises 15 residues. The germline V gene has CDR1 SGHTS and CDR2 YDEGEE. The V end lost 1 base, the J end lost 0 bases, and 8 bases lay between the germline ends. In DNA, the CDR3 is TGTGCCAGCAGCTTGCAGGGTTATAGCAATCAGCCCCAGCATTTT. Its protein is CASSLQGYSNQPQHF.

This clone was observed a few times. With a much larger clone just one base away, this may be a read error. The J gene is TRBJ2-7, the V gene TRBV5-1; 9 positions match TRBD2. V was clipped by 2 bases and J by 8 bases; unmatched bases: 8. The germline CDR1 and CDR2 sequences are SGHRS and YFSETQ. CDR3 size: 14 residues. CDR3 sequence: CASSFSGSPLQQYF. CDR3 sequence (DNA): TGCGCCAGCAGCTTTAGCGGGAGTCCCCTCCAGCAGTACTTC.

This clone was seen a handful of times. The J gene is TRBJ2-7, the V gene TRBV29-1; TRBD2 matches at 7 bases. Trimming removed 0 bases from V and 2 bases from J; junction bases left unmatched: 7. This CDR3 comprises 15 residues. The germline gives CDR1 SQVTM, CDR2 ANQGSEA. CDR3 sequence (DNA): TGCAGCGTTGAAGATCCGGCTAGCGGAACCTACGAGCAGTACTTC. Protein sequence: CSVEDPASGTYEQYF.

By frequency in the sample, this clone is large. The chain joins TRBV12-3 or TRBV12-4 to TRBJ2-1, with D hard to call. The V end lost 3 bases, the J end lost 9 bases, and 9 bases lay between the germline ends. CDR3 length: 12 residues. CDR3 loop: CASSLVPSEQFF. DNA for the CDR3: TGTGCCAGCAGTTTGGTCCCCAGTGAGCAGTTCTTC.

This clone was found many times. The rearrangement uses TRBV7-3 and TRBJ2-1, with 13 bases lining up with TRBD2. Germline trimming cut 3 bases from V and 10 bases from J; bases unmatched to any gene: 3. The CDR3 has 14 amino acids. Germline assignment: CDR1 SGHTA and CDR2 FQGTGA. CDR3 sequence reads: CASSLSLAGGEQFF. CDR3 in DNA: TGTGCCAGCAGCTTGTCACTAGCGGGGGGGGAGCAGTTCTTC.

The chain uses TRBV6-5 and TRBJ2-2; maybe TRBD2 (6 bases). V lost 8 bases and J lost 4, with 14 bases in between. The length of the CDR3 is 14 residues. CDR1 MNHEY and CDR2 SVGAGI come from the germline V gene. CDR3 bases: TGTGCCAGCGATCGGGGGATCGGCACCGGGGAGCTGTTTTTT. It yields the protein CASDRGIGTGELFF.

In its sample, this clone is hyperexpanded. The V gene is TRBV2, the J gene TRBJ2-1; D possibly corresponds to TRBD2 (5 bases). The CDR3 covers 14 residues. Germline V CDR1 and CDR2: SNHLY, FYNNEI. The V gene lost 8 bases and the J gene lost 5 bases, with 16 bases spanning the gap. This CDR3 is CASDTGLSNNEQFF. CDR3 in DNA: TGTGCCAGCGATACTGGACTTTCCAACAATGAGCAGTTCTTC.

This clone is categorized as medium-sized. The rearrangement links TRBV19 to TRBJ1-4; 8 bases are shared with TRBD1. The germline CDR1 and CDR2 sequences are LNHDA and SQIVND (reference sequence). The length of the CDR3 is 15 residues. V lost 5 bases to trimming and J lost 7 bases; unmatched junction nucleotides: 9. Here the CDR3 reads CASSPRTGWSEKLFF. The CDR3 DNA sequence: TGTGCCAGTAGTCCCAGGACAGGGTGGAGTGAAAAACTGTTTTTT. The full variable domain, in which reference TRBV19 and TRBJ1-4 provide the parts outside the CDR3, is DGGITQSPKYLFRKEGQNVTLSCEQNLNHDAMYWYRQDPGQGLRLIYYSQIVNDFQKGDIAEGYSVSREKKESFPLTVTSAQKNPTAFYLCASSPRTGWSEKLFFGSGTQLSVL.

There are a few counts of this clone. The chain carries TRBV30 and TRBJ2-5, with TRBD2 as a possible D gene (6 bases). V was trimmed by 4 bases and J by 5 bases, leaving 17 bases between them. There are 14 residues in the CDR3. Germline CDR1 and CDR2: GTSNPN and SVGIG (reference sequence). The CDR3 here is CAWMPSEVGETQYF. The CDR3 DNA sequence: TGTGCCTGGATGCCTAGCGAGGTCGGGGAGACCCAGTACTTC.

This clone has ten or more counts. The chain uses TRBV5-1 and TRBJ2-3; the match to TRBD2 covers 10 bases. Germline trimming cut 5 bases from V and 3 bases from J; bases unmatched to any gene: 9. CDR3 length: 16 residues. Germline V lookup: CDR1 SGHRS, CDR2 YFSETQ. The CDR3 nucleotides are TGCGCCAGCAGTCGGCCTAGCGGGAGTGAGACAGATACGCAGTATTTT. Amino acid sequence: CASSRPSGSETDTQYF. Filled out from reference TRBV5-1 and TRBJ2-3, the complete variable domain reads KAGVTQTPRYLIKTRGQQVTLSCSPISGHRSVSWYQQTPGQGLQFLFEYFSETQRNKGNFPGRFSGRQFSNSRSEMNVSTLELGDSALYLCASSRPSGSETDTQYFGPGTRLTVL.

This clone was recorded many times. The CDR3 sequence: CASSHLRETGSYEQYF. The CDR3 nucleotides read TGTGCCAGCAGTCACCTCCGTGAGACAGGGTCCTACGAGCAGTACTTC. The chain joins TRBV7-2 to TRBJ2-7; 7 bases line up with TRBD1. The CDR3 contains 16 residues. Per germline, CDR1 SGHTA and CDR2 FQGNSA. V dropped 6 bases and J dropped 1; count of bases not matched to a gene: 12.

This clone showed up many times. This chain connects TRBV13 to TRBJ2-4, with 9 bases matching TRBD1. This CDR3 has 15 residues. Germline loops: CDR1 PRHDT, CDR2 FYEKMQ (reference sequence). The ends lost 5 bases at V and 0 bases at J; junction bases unmatched: 2. CDR3 DNA: TGTGCCAGCAGCGGGACAGGGTTAGCCAAAAACATTCAGTACTTC. This gives the protein CASSGTGLAKNIQYF.

This clone appeared many times. J is TRBJ1-2 and V is TRBV7-2; no clear D. The CDR3 is 13 amino acids. V lost 1 base and J 2 bases, leaving 5 bases between the germline ends. The germline CDR1 and CDR2 sequences are SGHTA and FQGNSA. The CDR3 DNA reads TGTGCCAGCAGCTTAGACAGCAACTATGGCTACACCTTC. Its translation: CASSLDSNYGYTF.